These T cell receptor beta chains were read from a single sample in a study of shared clonotypes between healthy human individuals. Using immunoSEQ multiplex PCR, the repertoire was profiled, and TCRdb retains in-frame clones only, with some absent. In the table there are roughly 2,500,000 clones, more than 85% of which are singletons. Sample: naive CD4+ T cells from PBMCs. All receptors come from a young man in good health. Some clones in this sample may be carry-over from other donors' samples. Both conserved end residues are part of each CDR3. The order of the fields is D gene, V gene, clone size, J gene, CDR3 length, CDR3 protein, CDR3 DNA. The D gene is left open where the match is weak. The listing skips clone size in some rows; elsewhere it reads once, few, many or a size class.

TRBD1	TRBV10-3	.	TRBJ2-3	13	CAIWDRSPDTQYF	TGTGCCATCTGGGACAGAAGTCCAGATACGCAGTATTTT
TRBD1	TRBV28	.	TRBJ2-2	17	CASSFGLGTGGPGELFF	TGTGCCAGCAGTTTTGGTTTGGGGACAGGGGGTCCCGGGGAGCTGTTTTTT
.	TRBV6-9	.	TRBJ1-2	11	CAIQGNYGYTF	TGTGCCATACAGGGAAACTATGGCTACACCTTC
.	TRBV28	.	TRBJ1-5	13	CASSSTRRQPQHF	TGTGCCAGCAGTTCCACCCGCAGGCAGCCCCAGCATTTT
.	TRBV18	.	TRBJ2-5	13	CASSRDFQETQYF	TGTGCCAGCTCACGGGACTTCCAAGAGACCCAGTACTTC
.	TRBV28	.	TRBJ1-3	13	CASTQGGRNTIYF	TGTGCCAGCACCCAAGGGGGGCGAAACACCATATATTTT
TRBD1	TRBV19	.	TRBJ2-1	15	CASSILGQGANEQFF	TGTGCCAGTAGTATCCTCGGACAGGGGGCTAATGAGCAGTTCTTC
TRBD1	TRBV2	few	TRBJ1-1	13	CASTRTGGAEAFF	TGTGCCAGCACCCGGACAGGGGGAGCTGAAGCTTTCTTT
.	TRBV11-3	.	TRBJ2-7	16	CASSKYGGHSPYEQYF	TGTGCCAGCAGCAAATACGGGGGCCACTCCCCCTACGAGCAGTACTTC
TRBD2	TRBV28	.	TRBJ2-1	20	CASSPNRGTSGVGRLNEQFF	TGTGCCAGCAGTCCCAACAGGGGGACTAGCGGGGTAGGAAGACTCAATGAGCAGTTCTTC
TRBD2	TRBV27	.	TRBJ2-5	19	CASSLKTTAGTSGRETQYF	TGTGCCAGCAGTTTAAAGACGACAGCCGGGACTAGCGGGAGAGAGACCCAGTACTTC
.	TRBV18	.	TRBJ1-5	13	CASSPPWGQPQHF	TGTGCCAGCTCACCCCCATGGGGTCAGCCCCAGCATTTT
.	TRBV11-2	.	TRBJ1-2	16	CASSPRTSSLHYGYTF	TGTGCCAGCAGCCCCCGGACATCCTCCCTACACTATGGCTACACCTTC
.	TRBV7-9	.	TRBJ1-1	13	CASSLLGHLEAFF	TGTGCCAGCAGCTTATTGGGGCACCTTGAAGCTTTCTTT
TRBD1	TRBV2	.	TRBJ1-5	14	CASSYTGGSQPQHF	TGTGCCAGCAGTTACACAGGGGGCAGTCAGCCCCAGCATTTT
TRBD2	TRBV18	.	TRBJ2-1	15	CASSGGLAGANEQFF	TGTGCCAGCTCGGGGGGACTAGCGGGAGCAAATGAGCAGTTCTTC
.	TRBV10-3	.	TRBJ2-7	14	CAISGPGGVVEQYF	TGTGCCATCAGCGGACCCGGAGGGGTGGTCGAGCAGTACTTC
TRBD2	TRBV7-2	.	TRBJ2-7	17	CASSFRLAGNPSYEQYF	TGTGCCAGCAGCTTCCGACTAGCGGGTAATCCTTCCTACGAGCAGTACTTC
TRBD2	TRBV2	.	TRBJ2-2	16	CASSVSGRESTGELFF	TGTGCCAGCAGTGTCAGCGGGAGAGAAAGCACCGGGGAGCTGTTTTTT
.	TRBV9	.	TRBJ2-3	13	CASSVGGTDTQYF	TGTGCCAGCAGCGTCGGCGGCACAGATACGCAGTATTTT
.	TRBV18	.	TRBJ1-3	14	CASSPDLSGNTIYF	TGTGCCAGCTCACCAGACCTCTCTGGAAACACCATATATTTT
.	TRBV5-1	once	TRBJ2-3	14	CASSLGDFQDTQYF	TGCGCCAGCAGCTTGGGGGACTTCCAAGATACGCAGTATTTT
.	TRBV6-5	.	TRBJ1-1	15	CASSYPRTANTEAFF	TGTGCCAGCAGTTACCCTAGGACAGCGAACACTGAAGCTTTCTTT
.	TRBV28	.	TRBJ2-7	14	CASSLARQAVEQYF	TGTGCCAGCAGTTTAGCCCGGCAGGCGGTCGAGCAGTACTTC
.	TRBV7-3	once	TRBJ2-1	16	CASSSTRDRASIEQFF	TGTGCCAGCAGCTCTACTCGGGACCGCGCTTCGATTGAGCAGTTCTTC
TRBD1	TRBV28	.	TRBJ2-6	17	CASSPGQGNPGANVLTF	TGTGCCAGCAGCCCCGGACAGGGGAACCCTGGGGCCAACGTCCTGACTTTC
.	TRBV5-1	.	TRBJ2-1	17	CASSPASGIGFYNEQFF	TGCGCCAGCAGCCCGGCTTCAGGGATCGGGTTTTACAATGAGCAGTTCTTC
.	TRBV6-1	.	TRBJ2-7	12	CASTRDAYEQYF	TGTGCCAGCACGCGGGACGCCTACGAGCAGTACTTC
.	TRBV23-1	.	TRBJ1-4	9	CARREKLFF	TGCGCCAGGCGTGAAAAACTGTTTTTT
TRBD1	TRBV5-1	.	TRBJ2-5	14	CASSLRQGEETQYF	TGCGCCAGCAGCTTAAGACAGGGGGAAGAGACCCAGTACTTC
.	TRBV6-4	once	TRBJ2-7	16	CASASWWRGVPYEQYF	TGTGCCAGCGCTTCTTGGTGGAGGGGGGTTCCTTACGAGCAGTACTTC
.	TRBV5-5	.	TRBJ2-7	14	CASSLVGAAHEQYF	TGTGCCAGCAGCTTGGTGGGGGCGGCCCACGAGCAGTACTTC
TRBD2	TRBV4-1	.	TRBJ2-3	16	CASSRLAGDSTDTQYF	TGCGCCAGCAGCAGACTAGCGGGGGATAGCACAGATACGCAGTATTTT
TRBD2	TRBV7-3	.	TRBJ2-5	15	CASSLPGPGRETQYF	TGTGCCAGCAGCTTACCTGGCCCCGGGAGGGAGACCCAGTACTTC
TRBD2	TRBV7-2	.	TRBJ2-3	17	CASSSRAGGPGTDTQYF	TGTGCCAGCAGCTCCCGAGCGGGAGGGCCGGGCACAGATACGCAGTATTTT